The 14 T cell receptor beta chains reported below all come from one sample, sequenced in a study of cytomegalovirus exposure and HLA in healthy donors. Vbeta (60) and Jbeta (13) primers were used in the PCR. Generated by immunoSEQ multiplex PCR, the TCRdb table keeps only in-frame clones and is missing some. This sample yields about 170,000 clones, of which around 78% are seen a single time; 0.7% to 0.85% belongs to the top ten. The sample was PBMCs. The receptors stem from a female donor in good health and CMV-seronegative.

This clone turned up a few times. V gene TRBV7-6 combines with J gene TRBJ2-7; the match to TRBD2 covers 9 bases. With 5 bases clipped from V and 3 bases from J, the junction kept 14 bases outside the gene matches. Germline lookup yields CDR1 SGHVS and CDR2 FNYEAQ. The CDR3 consists of 17 residues. In nucleotides, the CDR3 is TGTGCCAGCAGCACTCCGGGACTAGCTAAACCTCTCTACGAGCAGTACTTC. Translating it yields CASSTPGLAKPLYEQYF. The full variable domain, in which reference TRBV7-6 and TRBJ2-7 provide the parts outside the CDR3, is GAGVSQSPRYKVTKRGQDVALRCDPISGHVSLYWYRQALGQGPEFLTYFNYEAQQDKSGLPNDRFSAERPEGSISTLTIQRTEQRDSAMYRCASSTPGLAKPLYEQYFGPGTRLTVT.

The V gene is TRBV14, the J gene TRBJ1-6; 8 bases are shared with TRBD1. Per the germline V gene, CDR1 is SGHDN and CDR2 is FVKESK. V trimming: 1 base; J trimming: 0 bases; junction bases outside the gene matches: 14. This CDR3 has 21 residues. The CDR3 DNA reads as TGTGCCAGCAGCCAAGCCTCCACAGGGGGGATATGGGGCTCCTATAATTCACCCCTCCACTTT. It is translated as CASSQASTGGIWGSYNSPLHF.

The chain has TRBV27 and TRBJ2-1; 7 bases fit TRBD2. V shed 6 bases, J shed 6 bases, and the junction held 8 bases outside the gene matches. Germline loops: CDR1 MNHEY, CDR2 SMNVEV (reference sequence). The CDR3 runs to 14 residues. CDR3 sequence (DNA): TGTGCCAGCAGCCCAGGACTAGTCGGCAATGAGCAGTTCTTC. It codes for CASSPGLVGNEQFF.

The rearrangement uses TRBV11-3 and TRBJ2-2, with no clear D. Germline CDR1 and CDR2: SGHNT and YENEEA. This CDR3 has 13 residues. V lost 8 bases to trimming and J lost 4 bases, with 11 bases between them. The CDR3: CASQQSPTGELFF. In DNA form, the CDR3 reads TGTGCCAGCCAACAGTCCCCCACCGGGGAGCTGTTTTTT.

The rearrangement uses TRBV7-9 and TRBJ2-7, with unresolved D. The germline gives CDR1 SEHNR, CDR2 FQNEAQ (reference sequence). Trimming stripped 3 bases from V and 0 bases from J, with 18 bases between. The CDR3 extends over 17 amino acids. CDR3 coding DNA: TGTGCCAGCAGCTTTGTCGTTTTGGCAGAAAACTCCTACGAGCAGTACTTC. It codes for CASSFVVLAENSYEQYF. The variable domain in full, completed from reference TRBV7-9 and TRBJ2-7, reads DTGVSQNPRHKITKRGQNVTFRCDPISEHNRLYWYRQTLGQGPEFLTYFQNEAQLEKSRLLSDRFSAERPKGSFSTLEIQRTEQGDSAMYLCASSFVVLAENSYEQYFGPGTRLTVT.

The V call is TRBV28, the J call TRBJ1-1; weak D call: TRBD1 (6 bases). This CDR3 is 13 amino acids long. V lost 11 bases and J lost 1, with 14 bases in between. Germline V gene sequence: CDR1 MDHEN, CDR2 SYDVKM. CDR3 sequence: CAGISGANTEAFF. The CDR3 DNA reads as TGTGCCGGCATCTCAGGGGCGAACACTGAAGCTTTCTTT.

The V call is TRBV6-5, the J call TRBJ1-2; 9 bases are shared with TRBD1. The germline gives CDR1 MNHEY, CDR2 SVGAGI. The CDR3 loop spans 16 amino acids. The V and J ends lost 0 bases and 2 bases, in that order; junction bases with no gene match: 4. Here the CDR3 DNA reads TGTGCCAGCAGTTACTCGTACAGGGGGCAAAACTATGGCTACACCTTC. Translated, it gives CASSYSYRGQNYGYTF.

The CDR3, as DNA: TGCGCCAGCGGGGCCGGGACAGGTTACCAAGAGACCCAGTACTTC. It encodes CASGAGTGYQETQYF. This chain connects TRBV5-1 to TRBJ2-5; 8 bases agree with TRBD1. Germline CDR1 and CDR2: SGHRS and YFSETQ. The CDR3 loop spans 15 amino acids. V gave up 7 bases and J gave up 0 bases; unmatched junction bases: 8. Full variable domain (remainder filled in from reference TRBV5-1 and TRBJ2-5): KAGVTQTPRYLIKTRGQQVTLSCSPISGHRSVSWYQQTPGQGLQFLFEYFSETQRNKGNFPGRFSGRQFSNSRSEMNVSTLELGDSALYLCASGAGTGYQETQYFGPGTRLLVL.

This clone was recorded once. The rearrangement joins TRBV27 to TRBJ2-7, with D perhaps matching TRBD1 (6 bases). This CDR3 has 13 residues. The V and J ends lost 5 bases and 5 bases respectively, with 13 bases between them. Germline CDR1 and CDR2: MNHEY and SMNVEV (reference sequence). The CDR3 sequence is CASSEGHKDEQYF. The CDR3 DNA sequence: TGTGCCAGCAGTGAGGGACATAAGGACGAGCAGTACTTC.

The V call is TRBV4-3, the J call TRBJ2-6; 7 bases align to TRBD2. The CDR3 is made up of 16 amino acids. Germline CDR1 is LGHNA and CDR2 is YSLEER. The V gene end was trimmed by 4 bases and the J gene end by 1 base; junction bases not matched to a gene: 4. DNA for the CDR3: TGCGCCAGCAGCCCTCAGCGGGGTTCTGGGGCCAACGTCCTGACTTTC. Translating gives CASSPQRGSGANVLTF.

CDR3 in amino acids: CASSPSGGSYEQYF. The CDR3 nucleotides are TGTGCCAGCAGCCCGAGCGGGGGGTCCTACGAGCAGTACTTC. This chain links TRBV7-2 with TRBJ2-7; 9 bases align to TRBD2. V lost 5 bases, J lost 1 base, and 3 bases stayed unmatched. Germline assignment: CDR1 SGHTA and CDR2 FQGNSA. The length of the CDR3 is 14 residues.

The chain joins TRBV4-3 to TRBJ2-2; D gene uncertain. V dropped 1 base and J dropped 5 bases, with 5 bases sitting between them. Looked up from germline, CDR1 is LGHNA and CDR2 is YSLEER. The CDR3 is 13 amino acids. This chain's CDR3 is CASSQVLTGELFF. CDR3 in DNA: TGCGCCAGCAGCCAAGTCTTAACCGGGGAGCTGTTTTTT.

The chain combines TRBV18 with TRBJ1-1; D perhaps matches TRBD1 (5 bases). Trimming removed 0 bases at V and 4 bases at J, with 12 bases between. The germline CDR1 and CDR2 sequences are KGHSH and LQKENI. CDR3 size: 15 residues. The CDR3 region is CASSPPAGLATEAFF. The DNA of the CDR3 is TGTGCCAGCTCACCACCGGCAGGGTTGGCCACTGAAGCTTTCTTT. Full variable domain (rest looked up from reference TRBV18 and TRBJ1-1): NAGVMQNPRHLVRRRGQEARLRCSPMKGHSHVYWYRQLPEEGLKFMVYLQKENIIDESGMPKERFSAEFPKEGPSILRIQQVVRGDSAAYFCASSPPAGLATEAFFGQGTRLTVV.

CDR3 amino acids: CSVDGTGWYTEAFF. CDR3 nucleotides: TGCAGCGTTGACGGGACAGGGTGGTACACTGAAGCTTTCTTT. The gene calls are TRBV29-1 and TRBJ1-1, with 9 bases identical to TRBD1. The germline CDR1 and CDR2 sequences are SQVTM and ANQGSEA. This CDR3 spans 14 amino acids. The junction had 5 bases not matched to a gene; V was cut back by 3 bases and J by 3 bases.